This T cell receptor beta chain emerged from a study of technical replicates of blood from a handful of donors. Repertoires were generated with immunoSEQ multiplex PCR, while TCRdb's copy carries only in-frame clones and drops some. The sample has about 64,000 clones, 70% to 90% seen once. Germline CDR1 SGHTA, CDR2 FQGTGA. This CDR3 spans 16 amino acids. V trimming: 6 bases; J trimming: 4 bases; junction bases outside the gene matches: 8. The sequenced sample was PBMCs. This TCR was sampled from a human donor in good health. Some clones in this sample may be carry-over from other donors' samples. The J gene is TRBJ2-2, the V gene TRBV7-3; 10 bases align to TRBD2. CDR3 DNA sequence: TGTGCCAGCAGTCCCACCAGACTAGCGGGCACCGGGGAGCTGTTTTTT. This translates into CASSPTRLAGTGELFF.